The present TCR beta chain was sequenced within a study of blood T cell repertoires in COVID-19. Overall study context: Samples representing acute and convalescent COVID-19 were sourced from the United States, Italy and Spain. The analysed material was cDNA or gDNA that came from T cells, B-cell-depleted T cells, or PBMCs.

Germline values: CDR1 SGHKS, CDR2 YYEKEE (reference sequence). Between the trimmed V and J ends, which lost 4 bases and 4 bases, there was a span of 15 bases. This CDR3 is built from 15 residues. In the study's own analysis: Estimates of nucleated cell counts were drawn from the amplification of reference gene primers. Generated by immunoSEQ multiplex PCR, the TCRdb table keeps only in-frame clones and is missing some. V, J and clone size derive from that table, while D and trimming were established from the DNA sequence. The sample records 44,000 or so clones, about 86% being singletons. This receptor was identified in a human donor in a cohort sampled during active COVID-19. This sequence joins TRBV5-5 and TRBJ2-1; TRBD1 is a possible D gene (6 bases). Sequencing used peripheral blood. CDR3 DNA sequence: TGTGCCAGCAGCCACGACAGGAGTGATTACAATGAGCAGTTCTTC. This encodes CASSHDRSDYNEQFF.